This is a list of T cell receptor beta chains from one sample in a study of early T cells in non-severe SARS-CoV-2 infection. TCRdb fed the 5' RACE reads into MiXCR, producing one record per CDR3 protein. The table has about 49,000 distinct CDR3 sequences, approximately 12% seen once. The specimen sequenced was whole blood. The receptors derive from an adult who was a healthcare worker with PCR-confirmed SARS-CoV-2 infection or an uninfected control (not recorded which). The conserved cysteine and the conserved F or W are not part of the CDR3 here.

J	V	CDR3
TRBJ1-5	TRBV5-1	ASSLMTGSNQPQH
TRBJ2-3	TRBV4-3	ASSHTQAPDTQY
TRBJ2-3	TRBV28	ASSLVWTVTDTQY
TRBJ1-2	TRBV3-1	ASRTANYGYT
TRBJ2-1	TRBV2	ASLQGQPGNEQF
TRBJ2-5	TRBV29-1	SINAGGEETQY
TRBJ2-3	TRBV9	ASSGPGGTDTQY
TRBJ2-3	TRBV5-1	ASSLGVNVADTQY
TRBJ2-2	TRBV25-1	ASSVTGELF
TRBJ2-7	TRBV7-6	ASSPRQGWYEQY
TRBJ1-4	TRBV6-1	ASTGQGGRTNEKLF
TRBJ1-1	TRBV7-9	ASSQTGTTEAF
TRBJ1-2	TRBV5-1	ASSIDRVSYGYT
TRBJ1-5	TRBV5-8	ASRPTGASNQPQH
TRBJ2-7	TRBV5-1	ASSAGQAYEQY
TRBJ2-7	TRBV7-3	ASSLAGGPSKQY
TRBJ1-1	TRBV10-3	AISADLTGRLEMNTEAF
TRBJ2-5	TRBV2	ASSWGTGGTQY
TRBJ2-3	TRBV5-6	ASSFGAPGDTQY
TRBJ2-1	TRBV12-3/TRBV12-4	ASNSGSNAYNEQF
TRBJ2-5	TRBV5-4	ASSLPTGGQETQY
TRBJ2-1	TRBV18	ASSPDGRGYEQF
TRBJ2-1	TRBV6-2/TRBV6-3	ASSSAGTPNEQF
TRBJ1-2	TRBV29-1	SVLQGRTTYGYT
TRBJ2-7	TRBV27	ASSLFPSRGPSMQY
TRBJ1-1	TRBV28	ATGTGEMNTEAF
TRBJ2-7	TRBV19	ASSIRAGDAYEQY
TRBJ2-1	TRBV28	ASSLWYNEQF
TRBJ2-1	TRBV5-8	ASSLDRGSYNEQF
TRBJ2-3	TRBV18	ASSLGRVTDTQY
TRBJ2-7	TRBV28	ATLRGKAYEQY
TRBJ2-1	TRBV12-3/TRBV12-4	ASSPDEGRYNEQF
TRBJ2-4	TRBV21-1	ASSNTPDLAKNIQY
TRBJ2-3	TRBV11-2	ASSLWGRPDTQY
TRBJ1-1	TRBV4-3	ASSQDAAEGAHAF
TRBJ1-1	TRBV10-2	ASSEILQGWAF
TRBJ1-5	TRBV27	ASSLANGVNQPQH
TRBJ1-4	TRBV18	ASSPVRASLDEKLF
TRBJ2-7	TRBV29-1	SVEQGPEQY
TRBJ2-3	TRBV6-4	ASSERGGTDTQY
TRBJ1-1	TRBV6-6	ASSYNLMNTEAF
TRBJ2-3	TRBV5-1	ASSPGTGGADTQY
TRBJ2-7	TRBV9	ASSEGPSGYEQY
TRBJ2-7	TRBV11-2	ASSLSPADEQY
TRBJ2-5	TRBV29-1	SVERDRGLWTQY
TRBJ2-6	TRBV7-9	ASSSPTGRTGANVLT